Listed here are 30 T cell receptor beta chains from one sample, sequenced in a study of post-analysis software for immune sequencing data. The authors incorporated unique molecular identifiers into the TCR beta cDNA libraries. TCRdb independently ran MiXCR on the PCR reads; one entry per CDR3 protein. The repertoire holds approximately 690,000 distinct CDR3 sequences, 59% seen once, with approximately 10% in the top ten. Study results and caveats: Five TRBV segments were significantly more frequent in patients than in controls. TRBV5-6, TRBV5-1 and TRBV20-1 were among these segments.

These receptors have no identified antigens. Sequenced input: blood. These TCRs come from a girl aged 2 to 9 with multiple sclerosis.

This rearrangement joins TRBV5-1 to TRBJ2-7, with D possibly being TRBD1 or TRBD2 (5 bases each). Germline V gene data show CDR1 as SGHRS and CDR2 as YFSETQ. Trimming removed 4 bases at V and 6 bases at J, with 17 bases between. The CDR3 has 14 residues. The CDR3 here is CASSPVGARSEQYF. CDR3 nucleotide sequence: TGCGCCAGCAGCCCTGTCGGGGCCCGATCCGAGCAGTACTTC.

CDR3 nucleotides: TGTGCCATCAGTGAGTACCGCGGAACCACCAGCTCCTATAATTCACCCCTCCACTTT. Its protein is CAISEYRGTTSSYNSPLHF. This chain connects TRBV10-3 to TRBJ1-6; unclear D gene. Germline V gene lookup returns CDR1 ENHRY and CDR2 SYGVKD. The V end lost 1 base, the J end lost 0 bases, and 16 bases lay between the germline ends. The CDR3 has 19 residues.

The chain combines TRBV12-3 or TRBV12-4 with TRBJ2-2, with a weak D call TRBD1 (6 bases). The CDR3 loop spans 15 amino acids. The V end was cut by 2 bases, the J end by 6 bases, with 13 bases between. The CDR3 reads CASSLMGAQAGELFF. The CDR3 DNA sequence: TGTGCCAGCAGTTTAATGGGGGCGCAGGCCGGGGAGCTGTTTTTT.

The chain joins TRBV6-5 to TRBJ2-1; D gene uncertain. Trimming took off 7 bases at V and 0 bases at J, with 13 bases between the two ends. Germline V lookup: CDR1 MNHEY, CDR2 SVGAGI. CDR3 length equals 15 residues. CDR3 in DNA: TGTGCCAGCAACGAGCCTTCGAGCTCCTACAATGAGCAGTTCTTC. It codes for CASNEPSSSYNEQFF.

This clonotype has only a few counts. The genes are TRBV5-5 and TRBJ1-5; D remains ambiguous. V lost 4 bases and J 0 bases, leaving 5 bases between the germline ends. The germline gives CDR1 SGHKS, CDR2 YYEKEE (reference sequence). The CDR3 covers 13 residues. The CDR3 coding sequence is TGTGCCAGCAGCCACAATAGCAATCAGCCCCAGCATTTT. This sequence encodes CASSHNSNQPQHF. Looking up the rest from reference TRBV5-5 and TRBJ1-5 gives the full variable domain: DAGVTQSPTHLIKTRGQQVTLRCSPISGHKSVSWYQQVLGQGPQFIFQYYEKEERGRGNFPDRFSARQFPNYSSELNVNALLLGDSALYLCASSHNSNQPQHFGDGTRLSIL.

V usage is TRBV20-1 and J usage is TRBJ2-1, with 11 bases lining up with TRBD1. This CDR3 has 17 residues. From germline, CDR1 is DFQATT and CDR2 SNEGSKA (reference sequence). J lost 7 bases, V lost 0 bases, and 11 bases had no gene match. DNA for the CDR3: TGCAGTGCTAGAGATGGGGACTCGGGACAGGGGGTTAATGAGCAGTTCTTC. Residues: CSARDGDSGQGVNEQFF.

The chain employs TRBV7-3 and TRBJ2-1, with 10 bases that match TRBD2. Losses at the gene ends were 3 bases for V and 6 bases for J; bases not matched to a gene: 8. This CDR3 is built from 16 residues. Germline CDR1 reads SGHTA; CDR2 reads FQGTGA. In DNA, the CDR3 is TGTGCCAGCAGCTTCCCGCCAGCGGGAGGGGTCAATGAGCAGTTCTTC. Protein: CASSFPPAGGVNEQFF.

The chain has TRBV20-1 and TRBJ2-3, with 8 positions matching TRBD1. The CDR3 is made up of 14 amino acids. CDR1 is DFQATT, CDR2 SNEGSKA, per germline (reference sequence). The J segment lost 1 base and the V segment lost 4 bases, leaving 4 bases of the junction unmatched. The CDR3 region has the DNA TGCAGTGCTATCCAGGGGGCGGGCACAGATACGCAGTATTTT. This gives the protein CSAIQGAGTDTQYF.

The chain couples TRBV29-1 to TRBJ2-7; 7 bases line up with TRBD1. Germline V lookup: CDR1 SQVTM, CDR2 ANQGSEA. With V trimmed by 1 base and J by 3 bases, 9 bases remained unmatched. This CDR3 has 15 residues. DNA of the CDR3: TGCAGCGTTGAAGCAGTCGAGACAGGGTTCTACGAGCAGTACTTC. It translates to CSVEAVETGFYEQYF.

This sequence joins TRBV20-1 and TRBJ2-3, with D unresolved. CDR1 and CDR2 (germline): DFQATT, SNEGSKA (reference sequence). Trimming took off 1 base at V and 11 bases at J, with 16 bases between the two ends. CDR3 length: 13 amino acids. The DNA for the CDR3 is TGCAGTGCTAGAGCTGAGTCTAGGGTCGAGCAGTATTTT. Translating it yields CSARAESRVEQYF.

The chain links TRBV29-1 to TRBJ2-7; 9 nucleotides agree with TRBD1. V was pared by 3 bases and J by 3 bases, with 9 bases of the junction left unmatched. The germline CDR1 and CDR2 sequences are SQVTM and ANQGSEA. This CDR3 spans 15 amino acids. The CDR3 DNA sequence: TGCAGCGTTGAGGACTCGACAGGGGGGATCTACGAGCAGTACTTC. Encoded protein: CSVEDSTGGIYEQYF.

J is TRBJ2-5 and V is TRBV18; D is uncertain. Germline loops: CDR1 KGHSH, CDR2 LQKENI. V was trimmed by 3 bases and J by 4 bases, leaving 15 bases between them. The CDR3 is 15 amino acids. The CDR3 DNA is TGTGCCAGCTCACCGGCCCTTCAACGTATAGAGACCCAGTACTTC. Translation: CASSPALQRIETQYF.

This sequence joins TRBV4-1 and TRBJ1-1, with 8 nucleotides matching TRBD1. After removal of 5 bases from V and 4 bases from J, the junction contained 6 bases not matched to a gene. CDR3 length: 14 residues. Germline CDR1 reads MGHRA; CDR2 reads YSYEKL. CDR3 region: CASSSQGGLTEAFF. The DNA of the CDR3 is TGCGCCAGCAGCTCACAGGGGGGTCTCACTGAAGCTTTCTTT.

The rearrangement links TRBV6-6 to TRBJ1-1; D possibly corresponds to TRBD1 (5 bases). Germline lookup yields CDR1 MNHNY and CDR2 SVGAGI (reference sequence). This CDR3 has 16 residues. V gave up 6 bases and J gave up 2 bases, with 19 bases separating them. The CDR3 nucleotides read TGTGCCAGCAGGTACCTATCAGCGGGGGTTAACACTGAAGCTTTCTTT. Its translation is CASRYLSAGVNTEAFF.

CDR3 coding DNA: TGTGCCATCAGTGAACGACACCCGGTCGATACGCAGTATTTT. It specifies CAISERHPVDTQYF. The chain combines TRBV10-3 with TRBJ2-3; D not certain. Germline assignment: CDR1 ENHRY and CDR2 SYGVKD. The CDR3 contains 14 residues. V was shortened by 3 bases and J by 6 bases, with 13 bases between the two germline ends.

This clonotype was observed a few times. V gene TRBV20-1 combines with J gene TRBJ2-6; 9 bases are shared with TRBD1. The germline CDR1 and CDR2 sequences are DFQATT and SNEGSKA (reference sequence). The CDR3 runs to 18 residues. The ends lost 1 base at V and 1 base at J; junction bases unmatched: 8. The CDR3 nucleotides read TGCAGTGCTAGAGTTGGACAGGGGAATTTTTCTGGGGCCAACGTCCTGACTTTC. Its protein product is CSARVGQGNFSGANVLTF.

This chain uses TRBV3-1 with TRBJ1-6; D might be TRBD1 (5 bases). This CDR3 spans 16 amino acids. CDR1 LGHDT and CDR2 YNNKEL come from the germline V gene (reference sequence). The V gene lost 1 base and the J gene lost 8 bases, with 15 bases spanning the gap. The CDR3 reads CASSQVVDKIHSPLHF. The DNA of the CDR3 is TGTGCCAGCAGCCAAGTCGTGGACAAGATACATTCACCCCTCCACTTT.

The chain has TRBV4-3 and TRBJ2-7; D gene unclear. The CDR3 spans 12 residues. The V gene's germline CDR1 is LGHNA and CDR2 YSLEER. V lost 4 bases, J lost 4 bases, and 8 bases lay in between. In DNA, the CDR3 is TGCGCCAGCAGCCTTTTAAATTACGAGCAGTACTTC. It is translated as CASSLLNYEQYF.

As to this clonotype: Because the CDR3's place on the DNA is in doubt, the DNA is left out and the CDR3 is given as listed by TCRdb. The chain carries TRBV12-3 or TRBV12-4 and TRBJ2-6. The CDR3 is 14 amino acids long, termini counted. CDR3 in amino acids: CASSFASGANVRTF.

Regarding this clonotype: Since the CDR3 does not end with the conserved phenylalanine or tryptophan, this likely comes from a read error. This rearrangement joins TRBV12-3 or TRBV12-4 to TRBJ2-3; TRBD2 matches at 8 bases. The V gene end was trimmed by 1 base and the J gene end by 3 bases; junction bases not matched to a gene: 6. The CDR3 spans 16 residues. The CDR3 sequence: CASSLDRGGTTDTQYS. The CDR3 DNA is TGTGCCAGCAGTTTAGACCGGGGGGGCACAACAGATACGCAGTATTCT.

This chain links TRBV12-3 or TRBV12-4 with TRBJ1-1, with D unclear. Deletions cut 3 bases from V and 7 bases from J, with 9 bases between. This CDR3 region has 12 residues. CDR3 bases: TGTGCCAGCAGTTTTCGGGCTGATGAAGCTTTCTTT. Its protein product is CASSFRADEAFF.

The rearrangement links TRBV2 to TRBJ2-1; D is ambiguous. In germline, CDR1 is SNHLY, CDR2 FYNNEI. This CDR3 region has 16 residues. The ends were cut back, 4 bases at V and 6 bases at J, with 19 bases in the middle. The CDR3 nucleotides read TGTGCCAGCAGTGCTCCGGGCCCTACGTGGGGCAATGAGCAGTTCTTC. It specifies CASSAPGPTWGNEQFF.

This clonotype occurred once. This chain connects TRBV7-2 to TRBJ1-2; 9 positions agree with TRBD1. The junction had 15 bases not matched to a gene; V was cut back by 5 bases and J by 8 bases. CDR1 is SGHTA and CDR2 is FQGNSA in the germline V gene. The CDR3 has 16 amino acids. CDR3 region: CASSPPGTGLARGYTF. For the CDR3, the DNA is TGTGCCAGCAGCCCGCCCGGGACAGGGTTGGCGAGGGGCTACACCTTC. Combining the CDR3 with reference TRBV7-2 and TRBJ1-2 gives the whole variable domain GAGVSQSPSNKVTEKGKDVELRCDPISGHTALYWYRQSLGQGLEFLIYFQGNSAPDKSGLPSDRFSAERTGGSVSTLTIQRTQQEDSAVYLCASSPPGTGLARGYTFGSGTRLTVV.

The rearrangement uses TRBV27 and TRBJ2-1; 11 positions match TRBD2. The CDR3 loop spans 16 amino acids. The germline V gene has CDR1 MNHEY and CDR2 SMNVEV (reference sequence). After removal of 3 bases from V and 5 bases from J, the junction contained 6 bases not matched to a gene. Here the CDR3 reads CASSFALGLADNEQFF. The CDR3 nucleotides are TGTGCCAGCAGTTTTGCTCTGGGACTAGCGGACAATGAGCAGTTCTTC.

The chain employs TRBV27 and TRBJ2-5; D remains ambiguous. Germline assignment: CDR1 MNHEY and CDR2 SMNVEV (reference sequence). The CDR3 contains 16 residues. Between the trimmed V and J ends, which lost 0 bases and 1 base, there was a span of 12 bases. CDR3 coding DNA: TGTGCCAGCAGTTTATCCCCAGGCGATATCCAAGAGACCCAGTACTTC. Translating it yields CASSLSPGDIQETQYF.

The V gene is TRBV20-1, the J gene TRBJ1-5; D unclear. Germline-derived CDR1 and CDR2 are DFQATT and SNEGSKA (reference sequence). The CDR3 length is 14 residues. Trimming removed 1 base at V and 7 bases at J, with 14 bases between. The CDR3 DNA sequence: TGCAGTGCTAGAGTGCCCGGGCTGGGACAGCCCCAGCATTTT. As protein: CSARVPGLGQPQHF.

In this sample, this clonotype turned up a few times. The chain links TRBV5-6 to TRBJ2-1; D is perhaps TRBD1 (5 bases). V dropped 4 bases and J dropped 4 bases, with 15 bases sitting between them. CDR1 and CDR2 from the germline V gene are SGHDT and YYEEEE. There are 15 residues in the CDR3. DNA of the CDR3: TGTGCCAGCAGCCAGGATCAGGGAACTTACAATGAGCAGTTCTTC. It yields the protein CASSQDQGTYNEQFF.

The CDR3 protein is CSAHRGGNTEAFF. In DNA form, the CDR3 reads TGCAGTGCGCACAGAGGGGGGAACACTGAAGCTTTCTTT. V is TRBV20-1 and J is TRBJ1-1, with a possible D match to TRBD1 (6 bases). The V end lost 6 bases, the J end lost 1 base, and 12 bases lay between the germline ends. CDR3 size: 13 residues. Germline loops: CDR1 DFQATT, CDR2 SNEGSKA (reference sequence).

This chain joins TRBV3-1 and TRBJ2-7; 10 nucleotides agree with TRBD2. The V gene's germline CDR1 is LGHDT and CDR2 YNNKEL (reference sequence). CDR3 length: 13 amino acids. The ends lost 4 bases at V and 9 bases at J; junction bases unmatched: 6. The CDR3 is CASSLSGRWVQYF. The CDR3 nucleotides read TGTGCCAGCAGCCTTAGCGGGAGGTGGGTGCAGTACTTC.

The count of this clonotype is one. The V call is TRBV12-3 or TRBV12-4, the J call TRBJ1-1, with D unresolved. This CDR3 comprises 13 residues. V was clipped by 7 bases and J by 5 bases, with 14 bases between them. CDR3 region: CASISTLETEAFF. The CDR3, as DNA: TGTGCCAGCATTTCAACCCTTGAAACTGAAGCTTTCTTT.